The entry that follows covers one T cell receptor (beta chain) sequence. Its antigen is as yet unknown. The source of the sample is a study of cytomegalovirus exposure and HLA in healthy donors. Study conclusions and caveats: Cytomegalovirus association was listed for approximately 150 TCR beta chains. CMV serostatus stood as the only immune exposure information on hand. In a later analysis, a missense DCLRE1C variant was linked to TCR beta V- and J-gene trimming.

Researchers ran the PCR with 60 Vbeta and 13 Jbeta primers. The assay was immunoSEQ multiplex PCR, and TCRdb's table has in-frame clones only and misses some. The profile shows more than 70,000 clones, 77% of them singletons. The sequence came from a man in his fifties or sixties in good health and CMV-seropositive. Sequencing used PBMCs.

CDR3 residues: CASSLGTGNYGYTF. As DNA, the CDR3 is TGTGCCAGCAGCTTAGGGACAGGGAACTATGGCTACACCTTC. V and J are TRBV11-3 and TRBJ1-2; 8 nucleotides match TRBD1. Trimming took 1 base from V and 2 from J; bases not matched to a gene: 0. Germline V gene lookup returns CDR1 SGHNT and CDR2 YENEEA. The CDR3 has 14 residues. Combining the CDR3 with reference TRBV11-3 and TRBJ1-2 gives the whole variable domain EAGVVQSPRYKIIEKKQPVAFWCNPISGHNTLYWYLQNLGQGPELLIRYENEEAVDDSQLPKDRFSAERLKGVDSTLKIQPAELGDSAVYLCASSLGTGNYGYTFGSGTRLTVV.